A single sample gave rise to the 15 T cell receptor beta chains below, sequenced in a study of breast tumors, draining lymph nodes, adjacent tissues. TCRdb passed the multiplex PCR reads through MiXCR, listing each CDR3 protein once. The sample has about 13,000 distinct CDR3 sequences; around half are singletons. The sequenced sample consisted of tumor-adjacent breast tissue. These TCRs come from a female donor with breast cancer. Some clones in this sample may be carry-over from other donors' samples.

The chain joins TRBV12-3 or TRBV12-4 to TRBJ1-2, with TRBD1 as a possible D gene (5 bases). The CDR3 is 14 amino acids. With 6 bases removed from V and 3 bases from J, the gap between germline ends came to 14 bases. DNA for the CDR3: TGTGCCAGCAGATCCCCGGGGGGGGACTATGGCTACACCTTC. Its translation: CASRSPGGDYGYTF.

The gene calls are TRBV19 and TRBJ1-4; D unclear. The CDR3 length is 15 residues. CDR1 and CDR2 from the germline V gene are LNHDA and SQIVND (reference sequence). V was cut by 6 bases and J by 4 bases, with 15 bases left in between. The CDR3 coding sequence is TGTGCCAGTAGCCTACGGTCGTTGGTTAATGAAAAACTGTTTTTT. Translated: CASSLRSLVNEKLFF.

The chain recombines TRBV2 with TRBJ2-5; no firm D call. The germline CDR1 and CDR2 sequences are SNHLY and FYNNEI. With 8 bases removed from V and 1 base from J, the gap between germline ends came to 5 bases. The CDR3 has 11 amino acids. The CDR3 nucleotides are TGTGCCAGCGTATTCCAAGAGACCCAGTACTTC. As protein: CASVFQETQYF.

This rearrangement joins TRBV7-9 to TRBJ1-2; no reliable D call. The CDR3 has 13 residues. Trimming took 1 base from V and 2 from J, leaving 5 bases between them. Germline assignment: CDR1 SEHNR and CDR2 FQNEAQ (reference sequence). The CDR3 DNA reads TGTGCCAGCAGCTTAGGGCGGAACTATGGCTACACCTTC. As protein: CASSLGRNYGYTF.

The chain couples TRBV10-3 to TRBJ1-5; D is perhaps TRBD1 (5 bases). The CDR3 runs to 14 residues. CDR1 and CDR2 from the germline V gene are ENHRY and SYGVKD. V lost 2 bases to trimming and J lost 4 bases, with 9 bases between them. The CDR3 coding sequence is TGTGCCATCAGTGAGACAGGCAAAAATCAGCCCCAGCATTTT. It translates to CAISETGKNQPQHF.

There are many counts of this clonotype. The chain carries TRBV28 and TRBJ1-5; a weak D match, TRBD1 (6 bases). Germline V gene sequence: CDR1 MDHEN, CDR2 SYDVKM. The CDR3 runs 15 residues. CDR3 bases: TGTGCTTCTACCTTTGGGGGCGCGTTTAATCAGCCCCAGCATTTT. This codes for CASTFGGAFNQPQHF.

This clonotype was counted only a few times. This rearrangement joins TRBV11-1 to TRBJ1-5; D is uncertain. Germline CDR1 is SGHAT and CDR2 is FQDESV (reference sequence). This CDR3 spans 17 amino acids. Trimming removed 2 bases from V and 0 bases from J, with 14 bases in between. Written as DNA, the CDR3 is TGTGCCAGCAGCTTAATATCAGATCGGACTAGCAATCAGCCCCAGCATTTT. Its protein is CASSLISDRTSNQPQHF.

Ten or more counts support this clonotype. The CDR3 reads CASSVGLAGAVPHEQYF. CDR3 DNA sequence: TGTGCCAGCAGCGTGGGACTAGCGGGAGCAGTCCCCCACGAGCAGTACTTC. This rearrangement joins TRBV5-4 to TRBJ2-7; the match to TRBD2 covers 14 bases. The ends lost 4 bases at V and 5 bases at J; junction bases unmatched: 11. CDR1 is SGHNT, CDR2 YYREEE, per germline (reference sequence). The CDR3 has 17 amino acids.

At least ten counts were recorded for this clonotype. This chain connects TRBV7-3 to TRBJ2-1; D not resolved. This CDR3 has 13 amino acids. V lost 2 bases to trimming and J lost 2 bases, with 4 bases between them. CDR1 SGHTA and CDR2 FQGTGA come from the germline V gene. The CDR3 region has the DNA TGTGCCAGCAGCTTAGACACCTACAATGAGCAGTTCTTC. It encodes CASSLDTYNEQFF.

The CDR3 coding sequence is TGTGCCAGCAGCTGGGCGGGCTACGAGCAGTACTTC. Its translation is CASSWAGYEQYF. The chain joins TRBV7-6 to TRBJ2-7; TRBD2 is a possible D gene (5 bases). The CDR3 extends over 12 amino acids. V was pared by 4 bases and J by 3 bases, with 7 bases between. Germline V gene lookup returns CDR1 SGHVS and CDR2 FNYEAQ.

As to this clonotype: This is likely a read error, given that the CDR3 carries no conserved phenylalanine or tryptophan at its end. No DNA is shown, since the ends of the CDR3 on it are uncertain; the CDR3 is the one TCRdb lists. This chain joins TRBV7-2 and TRBJ1-3. CDR1 and CDR2 from the germline V gene are SGHTA and FQGNSA. The CDR3 length equals 13 residues, ends included. The chain's CDR3 is CASSLPPLAEAPQ.

On this clonotype itself: A read error is likely, as this CDR3 ends without the conserved phenylalanine or tryptophan. The limits of the CDR3 on the DNA are not certain, so only TCRdb's listed CDR3 is given. The chain is built from TRBV6-4 and TRBJ2-2. Including both end residues, the CDR3 is 14 amino acids long. CDR1 MRHNA and CDR2 SNTAGT come from the germline V gene. CDR3 sequence: CASSEQSNTGELRI.

At least ten counts were recorded for this clonotype. This chain joins TRBV11-3 and TRBJ2-5; D is possibly TRBD1 (6 bases). V lost 5 bases and J 5 bases, leaving 18 bases between the germline ends. This CDR3 contains 15 residues. Per the germline V gene, CDR1 is SGHNT and CDR2 is YENEEA. CDR3 residues: CASSPGVDSTETQYF. The CDR3 DNA is TGTGCCAGCAGCCCAGGGGTAGACTCGACGGAGACCCAGTACTTC.

The sample holds many counts of this clonotype. This chain joins TRBV30 and TRBJ2-5, with 8 bases identical to TRBD2. The CDR3 totals 15 residues. V shed 2 bases, J shed 1 base, and the junction held 6 bases outside the gene matches. Germline V gene data show CDR1 as GTSNPN and CDR2 as SVGIG (reference sequence). The chain's CDR3 is CAWSTGGRFQETQYF. CDR3 in DNA: TGTGCCTGGAGTACTGGCGGGAGGTTCCAAGAGACCCAGTACTTC.

V is TRBV12-3 or TRBV12-4 and J is TRBJ2-1; D tentatively fits TRBD1 or TRBD2 (5 bases each). With 9 bases removed from V and 7 bases from J, the gap between germline ends came to 16 bases. CDR3 length: 13 amino acids. The CDR3 reads CASGGNSYNEQFF. CDR3 sequence (DNA): TGTGCCAGTGGGGGAAACTCGTATAATGAGCAGTTCTTC.